This record concerns one T cell receptor (beta chain) sequence. Via MiXCR, TCRdb re-called the 5' RACE reads, giving one row per CDR3 protein. The sample carries roughly 600,000 distinct CDR3 sequences, roughly 18% recorded once. This sample is part of a study of T-cell memory formation after mild COVID-19. Source material: PBMCs or a T cell subset sorted from them (not recorded which). The TCR was taken from an adult woman who had mild COVID-19 (a few samples of this study predate the infection). Cell type and time point are not known.

As DNA, the CDR3 is TGTGCCAGCAGCGCGAATCTGAACACCGGGGAGCTGTTTTTT. The encoded protein is CASSANLNTGELFF. V gene TRBV7-2 combines with J gene TRBJ2-2, with D uncertain. This CDR3 has 14 amino acids. The germline V and J ends were trimmed by 5 bases and 1 base, with 8 bases remaining between them. The germline gives CDR1 SGHTA, CDR2 FQGNSA.